This entry lists 27 T cell receptor beta chains sequenced from one sample in a study of CD8 T cells in ankylosing spondylitis. Each CDR3 protein is one row after TCRdb ran MiXCR on the 5' RACE reads. The sample carries about 220,000 distinct CDR3 sequences, about 10% recorded once. The specimen sequenced was blood, either unsorted or a sorted T cell fraction (not recorded which). Every receptor here comes from a male donor with ankylosing spondylitis or in good health (not recorded which).

This clonotype was seen at least ten times. The chain joins TRBV12-3 or TRBV12-4 to TRBJ2-2, with 8 bases aligning to TRBD2. With 4 bases clipped from V and 5 bases from J, the junction kept 9 bases outside the gene matches. The CDR3 is made up of 16 amino acids. CDR3 residues: CASSSPGTRLTGELFF. The CDR3 DNA reads TGTGCCAGCAGTTCCCCCGGGACTAGACTAACCGGGGAGCTGTTTTTT.

The CDR3 sequence: CASSSDNIYEQYF. The CDR3 DNA sequence: TGTGCCAGCAGCTCGGACAATATCTACGAGCAGTACTTC. This chain links TRBV7-2 with TRBJ2-7, with a weak D call TRBD1 (5 bases). The V end was cut by 4 bases, the J end by 3 bases, with 10 bases between. The CDR3 length is 13 residues. Per germline, CDR1 SGHTA and CDR2 FQGNSA. Based on the CDR3 plus reference TRBV7-2 and TRBJ2-7, the full variable domain is GAGVSQSPSNKVTEKGKDVELRCDPISGHTALYWYRQSLGQGLEFLIYFQGNSAPDKSGLPSDRFSAERTGGSVSTLTIQRTQQEDSAVYLCASSSDNIYEQYFGPGTRLTVT.

At least ten counts were recorded for this clonotype. This chain connects TRBV28 to TRBJ1-5; 9 bases are shared with TRBD1. CDR1 is MDHEN, CDR2 SYDVKM, per germline. The CDR3 is made up of 16 amino acids. V trimming: 7 bases; J trimming: 4 bases; junction bases outside the gene matches: 11. The CDR3 DNA follows: TGTGCCAGCACAATTTCGGGACAGGGTTCGAATCAGCCCCAGCATTTT. This translates into CASTISGQGSNQPQHF.

This clonotype was recorded many times. The chain uses TRBV5-1 and TRBJ2-1, with TRBD2 matching over 8 bases. The trim removed 3 bases at V and 2 bases at J, leaving 7 bases unmatched. CDR3 length: 16 residues. Germline-derived CDR1 and CDR2 are SGHRS and YFSETQ. Written as DNA, the CDR3 is TGCGCCAGCAGCTCTACTACGGGGGGGCCCTACAATGAGCAGTTCTTC. Translation: CASSSTTGGPYNEQFF.

This clonotype was observed at least ten times. This sequence joins TRBV5-1 and TRBJ2-5; D gene unclear. The CDR3 covers 14 residues. Germline V lookup: CDR1 SGHRS, CDR2 YFSETQ. The V and J ends lost 0 bases and 2 bases respectively, with 8 bases between them. The CDR3 nucleotides are TGCGCCAGCAGCTTGGTCCAGCCACAAGAGACCCAGTACTTC. Encoded protein: CASSLVQPQETQYF.

This chain connects TRBV12-3 or TRBV12-4 to TRBJ2-5; D unclear. This CDR3 contains 17 residues. The V end was cut by 5 bases, the J end by 4 bases, with 23 bases between. The CDR3 DNA sequence: TGTGCCAGCAGTCTCAAACACGAAGGAAAGTTTACAGAGACCCAGTACTTC. Amino acid sequence: CASSLKHEGKFTETQYF.

This clonotype was counted ten times or more. This rearrangement joins TRBV20-1 to TRBJ2-2, with 7 bases lining up with TRBD1. The J segment lost 6 bases and the V segment lost 5 bases, leaving 9 bases of the junction unmatched. The CDR3 runs to 14 residues. CDR1 and CDR2 from the germline V gene are DFQATT and SNEGSKA (reference sequence). The CDR3 sequence: CSAYLGQGAGELFF. CDR3 nucleotide sequence: TGCAGTGCTTATCTGGGCCAGGGGGCCGGGGAGCTGTTTTTT.

This clonotype was detected only a few times. This chain connects TRBV5-1 to TRBJ2-7, with D perhaps TRBD1 (6 bases). The CDR3 sequence is 14 residues long. V was shortened by 8 bases and J by 0 bases, with 15 bases between the two germline ends. Per the germline V gene, CDR1 is SGHRS and CDR2 is YFSETQ. CDR3 DNA: TGCGCCAGTAAACCCCTGGACAGCTCCTACGAGCAGTACTTC. Amino acid sequence: CASKPLDSSYEQYF.

Written as DNA, the CDR3 is TGTGCCAGTACCGACAGGGCCCTAAGCGGTGGCTACACCTTC. The encoded protein is CASTDRALSGGYTF. The rearrangement joins TRBV19 to TRBJ1-2; TRBD1 matches at 7 bases. The CDR3 extends over 14 amino acids. J lost 7 bases, V lost 7 bases, and 12 bases had no gene match. Germline V gene data show CDR1 as LNHDA and CDR2 as SQIVND (reference sequence).

A few counts support this clonotype. The chain couples TRBV5-1 to TRBJ1-5, with 7 bases identical to TRBD1. Losses at the gene ends were 5 bases for V and 0 bases for J; bases not matched to a gene: 5. Germline values: CDR1 SGHRS, CDR2 YFSETQ. This CDR3 spans 15 amino acids. CDR3 nucleotide sequence: TGCGCCAGCAGGGAGACAGGGACTAGCAATCAGCCCCAGCATTTT. Translated: CASRETGTSNQPQHF.

The chain joins TRBV14 to TRBJ1-2; D is possibly TRBD1 (5 bases). The CDR3 has 15 amino acids. Germline V gene data show CDR1 as SGHDN and CDR2 as FVKESK. Deletions cut 4 bases from V and 4 bases from J, with 16 bases between. The CDR3 DNA reads as TGTGCCAGCAGCCGGTACAGTTCGGGGCTCTATGGCTACACCTTC. Its translation is CASSRYSSGLYGYTF.

This clonotype was observed many times. The chain combines TRBV5-1 with TRBJ2-3; D possibly corresponds to TRBD2 (6 bases). The CDR3 totals 17 residues. The germline V gene has CDR1 SGHRS and CDR2 YFSETQ. Trimming pared 0 bases from V and 3 bases from J, leaving 17 bases between. The CDR3 loop is CASSLALGGAGTDTQYF. In DNA form, the CDR3 reads TGCGCCAGCAGCTTGGCCTTAGGCGGGGCGGGAACAGATACGCAGTATTTT.

This clonotype was detected many times. The J gene is TRBJ1-2, the V gene TRBV20-1; 7 bases line up with TRBD1. From germline, CDR1 is DFQATT and CDR2 SNEGSKA (reference sequence). The J segment lost 4 bases and the V segment lost 6 bases, leaving 11 bases of the junction unmatched. This CDR3 is 14 amino acids long. CDR3 region: CSAHTPGQSYGYTF. CDR3 DNA sequence: TGCAGTGCGCACACACCGGGACAGTCCTATGGCTACACCTTC.

The genes are TRBV6-5 and TRBJ1-4, with a tentative D call TRBD1 (6 bases). Germline CDR1 reads MNHEY; CDR2 reads SVGAGI. Trimming removed 2 bases at V and 8 bases at J, with 18 bases between. The CDR3 contains 16 residues. CDR3 bases: TGTGCCAGCAGTTACCCTACTACAGGGATGAGCGAAAAACTGTTTTTT. Translation gives CASSYPTTGMSEKLFF.

This clonotype was recorded at least ten times. At one end the junction does not follow the germline gene, possibly because of a read error. The rearrangement joins TRBV12-3 or TRBV12-4 to TRBJ2-7; 12 bases are shared with TRBD1. The CDR3 covers 14 residues. The CDR3 loop is CASSLIGTGGAYHF. The CDR3 region has the DNA TGTGCCAGCAGTTTAATAGGGACAGGGGGCGCCTATCACTTC.

This clonotype has ten or more counts. The V and J genes are TRBV3-1 and TRBJ2-7; TRBD2 matches 7 bases. This CDR3 is built from 15 residues. Germline trimming cut 0 bases from V and 2 bases from J; bases unmatched to any gene: 4. CDR1 is LGHDT and CDR2 is YNNKEL in the germline V gene (reference sequence). CDR3 amino acids: CASSQEAGGTYEQYF. The CDR3 region has the DNA TGTGCCAGCAGCCAAGAAGCCGGGGGGACCTACGAGCAGTACTTC.

This clonotype showed up many times. The chain employs TRBV20-1 and TRBJ1-1; 7 positions agree with TRBD1. V trimming: 4 bases; J trimming: 1 base; junction bases outside the gene matches: 12. This CDR3 is built from 16 residues. Germline V CDR1 and CDR2: DFQATT, SNEGSKA (reference sequence). CDR3 bases: TGCAGTGCTAACCCCAGGGGGATTATTTCGAACACTGAAGCTTTCTTT. It specifies CSANPRGIISNTEAFF.

This clonotype has a handful of counts. The V call is TRBV20-1, the J call TRBJ1-1; the D gene is possibly TRBD1 (6 bases). Trimming stripped 3 bases from V and 5 bases from J, with 22 bases between. Germline lookup yields CDR1 DFQATT and CDR2 SNEGSKA (reference sequence). CDR3 size: 16 residues. The CDR3 DNA reads TGCAGTGCTAGCTTACAGGGCAGGGGCGGCCTAACTGAAGCTTTCTTT. As protein: CSASLQGRGGLTEAFF.

This clonotype was counted only a few times. The chain is built from TRBV28 and TRBJ2-7; the match to TRBD2 covers 9 bases. Germline assignment: CDR1 MDHEN and CDR2 SYDVKM. The CDR3 has 15 residues. J gave up 12 bases and V 5 bases, and 17 bases lay outside the gene matches. DNA for the CDR3: TGTGCCAGCAGTGGGAACGATGGCGGGGCGGGAGGGCCGTACTTC. Its translation: CASSGNDGGAGGPYF.

This clonotype was detected only a few times. This chain uses TRBV5-1 with TRBJ1-1; no firm D call. The V and J ends lost 4 bases and 3 bases respectively, with 10 bases between them. Looked up from germline, CDR1 is SGHRS and CDR2 is YFSETQ. The CDR3 has 13 amino acids. CDR3 region: CASSVSYDTEAFF. DNA for the CDR3: TGCGCCAGCAGCGTAAGTTATGACACTGAAGCTTTCTTT.

This clonotype was observed many times. The chain carries TRBV5-6 and TRBJ2-5; possible D gene TRBD1, 5 bases. Germline CDR1 and CDR2: SGHDT and YYEEEE. The CDR3 runs 14 residues. The ends were cut back, 4 bases at V and 3 bases at J, with 13 bases in the middle. The CDR3 is CASSVVGREETQYF. The DNA for the CDR3 is TGTGCCAGCAGCGTGGTTGGCAGGGAAGAGACCCAGTACTTC.

There are many counts of this clonotype. The chain uses TRBV7-6 and TRBJ2-7; perhaps TRBD1 as D (5 bases). The CDR3 runs to 15 residues. Trimming shortened V by 1 base and J by 3 bases, and 13 bases separated the two germline ends. In germline, CDR1 is SGHVS, CDR2 FNYEAQ. The CDR3 DNA follows: TGTGCCAGCAGCTTAGAGCAGGGAACAATCTACGAGCAGTACTTC. Protein sequence: CASSLEQGTIYEQYF. Drawing the rest from reference TRBV7-6 and TRBJ2-7, the complete variable domain is GAGVSQSPRYKVTKRGQDVALRCDPISGHVSLYWYRQALGQGPEFLTYFNYEAQQDKSGLPNDRFSAERPEGSISTLTIQRTEQRDSAMYRCASSLEQGTIYEQYFGPGTRLTVT.

The chain uses TRBV2 and TRBJ1-5, with 7 bases lining up with TRBD1. The germline V gene has CDR1 SNHLY and CDR2 FYNNEI. J lost 2 bases, V lost 7 bases, and 8 bases had no gene match. This CDR3 is 15 amino acids long. CDR3 DNA: TGTGCCAGCATACCAGACAGGGCTCGCAATCAGCCCCAGCATTTT. Protein product: CASIPDRARNQPQHF.

This clonotype was observed at least ten times. The chain combines TRBV20-1 with TRBJ2-3; D might be TRBD1 or TRBD2, each matching 5 bases. CDR1 and CDR2 (germline): DFQATT, SNEGSKA (reference sequence). V shed 3 bases and J shed 4 bases, with 17 bases lying between them. The CDR3 sequence is 15 residues long. The CDR3 loop is CSARVPGPRPDTQYF. The CDR3 nucleotides are TGCAGTGCTAGGGTCCCGGGGCCGCGACCAGATACGCAGTATTTT.

This clonotype showed up many times. The CDR3 is CASSAKGGATDTQYF. DNA of the CDR3: TGTGCCAGCAGCGCAAAGGGGGGAGCTACAGATACGCAGTATTTT. The chain is built from TRBV7-3 and TRBJ2-3; tentatively, D is TRBD1 or TRBD2 (6 bases each). The CDR3 is 15 amino acids. V lost 5 bases to trimming and J lost 3 bases, with 15 bases between them. Germline loops: CDR1 SGHTA, CDR2 FQGTGA.

The J gene is TRBJ2-2, the V gene TRBV12-3 or TRBV12-4; 11 bases align to TRBD2. The junction had 11 bases not matched to a gene; V was cut back by 4 bases and J by 7 bases. This CDR3 is 17 amino acids long. The CDR3: CASSYPGLAERGGELFF. The CDR3 DNA reads as TGTGCCAGCAGTTACCCGGGACTAGCGGAAAGGGGCGGGGAGCTGTTTTTT.

This clonotype was detected ten times or more. The V call is TRBV7-3, the J call TRBJ2-7, with 10 positions matching TRBD1. CDR3 length: 14 amino acids. V lost 8 bases and J lost 3; bases outside the gene matches: 7. Germline V gene data show CDR1 as SGHTA and CDR2 as FQGTGA. The CDR3 sequence: CASSRTGGDYEQYF. The CDR3 DNA is TGTGCCAGCTCTCGGACAGGGGGGGACTACGAGCAGTACTTC.